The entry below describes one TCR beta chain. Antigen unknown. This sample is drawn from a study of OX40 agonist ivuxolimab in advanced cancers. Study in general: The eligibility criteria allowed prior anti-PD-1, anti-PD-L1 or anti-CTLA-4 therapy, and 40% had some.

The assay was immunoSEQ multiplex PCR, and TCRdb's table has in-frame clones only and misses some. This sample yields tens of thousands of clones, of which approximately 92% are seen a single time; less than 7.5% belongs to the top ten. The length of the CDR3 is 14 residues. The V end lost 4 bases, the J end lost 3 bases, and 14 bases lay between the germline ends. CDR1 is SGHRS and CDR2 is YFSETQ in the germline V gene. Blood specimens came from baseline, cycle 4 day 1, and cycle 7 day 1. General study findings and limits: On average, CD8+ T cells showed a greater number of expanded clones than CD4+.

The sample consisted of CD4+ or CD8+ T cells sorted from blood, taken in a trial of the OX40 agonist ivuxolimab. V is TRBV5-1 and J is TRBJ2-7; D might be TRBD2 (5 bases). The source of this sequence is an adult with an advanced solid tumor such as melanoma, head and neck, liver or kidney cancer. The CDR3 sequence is CASSADDGIYEQYF. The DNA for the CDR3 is TGCGCCAGCAGCGCGGATGACGGGATCTACGAGCAGTACTTC. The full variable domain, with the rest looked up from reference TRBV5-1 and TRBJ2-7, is KAGVTQTPRYLIKTRGQQVTLSCSPISGHRSVSWYQQTPGQGLQFLFEYFSETQRNKGNFPGRFSGRQFSNSRSEMNVSTLELGDSALYLCASSADDGIYEQYFGPGTRLTVT.